The T cell receptor (beta chain) described here comes from a study of post-analysis software for immune sequencing data. Across the study: Multiple sclerosis in the patients followed relapsing-remitting, secondary progressive and progressive-relapsing courses.

Notes on the study in general: When compared against controls, multiple sclerosis patients showed significantly lower normalized Chao1 diversity. By F measure, samples from a shared preparation batch strongly co-clustered. Relative to controls, patients had about 5 TRBV segments at higher frequency, with TRBV5-6, TRBV5-1 and TRBV20-1 among these.

Unique-molecular-identifier-tagged TCR beta cDNA libraries were used. MiXCR, run by TCRdb on the PCR reads, gives a single entry per CDR3 protein. The table has 750,000 to 950,000 distinct CDR3 sequences, around 50% seen once. Points on this clonotype: Its specificity is unknown.

The CDR3 extends over 16 amino acids. With V trimmed by 4 bases and J by 0 bases, 6 bases remained unmatched. Germline V CDR1 and CDR2: SGHRS, YFSETQ. The sequence was obtained from a girl between 10 and 17 years old with multiple sclerosis. The gene calls are TRBV5-1 and TRBJ2-3; TRBD1 agrees at 9 bases. Sequenced material: blood. DNA for the CDR3: TGCGCCAGCAGCCCACGGGACAGGGCGAGCACAGATACGCAGTATTTT. Amino acids: CASSPRDRASTDTQYF.